This TCR beta chain was obtained from a study of PD-1 blockade in classical Hodgkin lymphoma. Study outcomes and limitations: The authors have not defined what causes the repertoire differences, possibly disease activity or prior therapy. Baseline TCR diversity was reportedly lower in newly diagnosed patients than healthy donors.

V was clipped by 4 bases and J by 3 bases, with 10 bases between them. CDR1 and CDR2 from the germline V gene are MNHNY and SVGAGI (reference sequence). There are 13 residues in the CDR3. With regard to this clone: Its antigen remains unidentified.

The data were produced by immunoSEQ multiplex PCR, yet TCRdb's version contains in-frame clones alone and is incomplete. Seen here are about 25,000 clones, over 85% observed once, and the top ten hold 3% to 5%. The time point was: newly diagnosed, previously untreated cHL patient sample. The authors used newly diagnosed, untreated classical Hodgkin lymphoma PBMCs as comparison. J is TRBJ2-7 and V is TRBV6-6; D gene unclear. The sequenced material came from peripheral blood mononuclear cells (PBMCs). The sequence was collected from a human donor with classical Hodgkin lymphoma. DNA of the CDR3: TGTGCCAGCAGTTCCAACCCCCTCTACGAGCAGTACTTC. This encodes CASSSNPLYEQYF.